Listed here is a single TCR beta chain. This entry comes from a study of blood T cell repertoires in COVID-19. For the study at large: Sites in the United States, Italy and Spain provided acute and convalescent COVID-19 samples. PBMCs, B-cell-depleted T cells, or T cells provided the cDNA or gDNA that made up the material.

V lost 2 bases to trimming and J lost 5 bases, with 10 bases between them. Germline CDR1 reads GTSNPN; CDR2 reads SVGIG (reference sequence). The CDR3 totals 12 residues. How the authors handled the data: Amplification of reference gene primers was used by the study to estimate nucleated cell counts. Using immunoSEQ multiplex PCR, the repertoire was profiled, and TCRdb retains in-frame clones only, with some absent. For V, J and clone size, that table is used; D and trimming come from the DNA. This table has 150,000 or so clones, about 89% appearing once. This receptor was obtained from a man between 60 and 75 years old with active or convalescent COVID-19. Material: peripheral blood. This rearrangement joins TRBV30 to TRBJ2-7, with a tentative D call TRBD1 (6 bases). The CDR3 reads CAWSHQGNEQYF. The CDR3 bases are TGTGCCTGGAGTCACCAGGGGAACGAGCAGTACTTC.